These 15 T cell receptor beta chains were sequenced from one sample in a study of blood T cell repertoires in COVID-19. Clones were read by immunoSEQ multiplex PCR, and TCRdb kept only the in-frame ones, dropping some. Found here are some 390,000 clones, around 87% of them singletons; the top ten hold 1% to 1.3%. The sequencing input was PBMCs or T cells enriched from blood (not recorded which). These receptors were collected from a young man who had recovered from COVID-19.

V and J are TRBV28 and TRBJ2-1; 8 positions match TRBD2. V lost 2 bases, J lost 4 bases, and 7 bases stayed unmatched. The CDR3 extends over 16 amino acids. CDR1 is MDHEN, CDR2 SYDVKM, per germline. The CDR3 DNA is TGTGCCAGCAGTTTACGCACTAGCGGAGTATACAATGAGCAGTTCTTC. The encoded protein is CASSLRTSGVYNEQFF.

The chain links TRBV5-1 to TRBJ2-1, with TRBD1 matching over 9 bases. The ends lost 5 bases at V and 7 bases at J; junction bases unmatched: 7. The germline gives CDR1 SGHRS, CDR2 YFSETQ. This CDR3 spans 14 amino acids. The CDR3 spells CASRGGQGFNEQFF. CDR3 coding DNA: TGCGCCAGCAGGGGGGGACAGGGATTTAATGAGCAGTTCTTC.

This chain links TRBV5-1 with TRBJ2-7; TRBD1 might be the D (6 bases). The CDR3 loop spans 14 amino acids. Trimming cost V 2 bases and J 0 bases, with 9 bases left between them. Germline CDR1 is SGHRS and CDR2 is YFSETQ. This CDR3 reads CASSLMDSSYEQYF. CDR3 in DNA: TGCGCCAGCAGCTTAATGGACAGCTCCTACGAGCAGTACTTC. The entire variable domain, with the rest obtained from reference TRBV5-1 and TRBJ2-7, is as follows: KAGVTQTPRYLIKTRGQQVTLSCSPISGHRSVSWYQQTPGQGLQFLFEYFSETQRNKGNFPGRFSGRQFSNSRSEMNVSTLELGDSALYLCASSLMDSSYEQYFGPGTRLTVT.

This chain uses TRBV28 with TRBJ1-5, with D possibly being TRBD1 (5 bases). Germline CDR1 reads MDHEN; CDR2 reads SYDVKM. This CDR3 is built from 12 residues. The V and J ends lost 6 bases and 5 bases respectively, with 8 bases between them. The DNA of the CDR3 is TGTGCCAGCAGAGGAGGGGATCAGCCCCAGCATTTT. The encoded protein is CASRGGDQPQHF. Full variable domain (missing parts from reference TRBV28 and TRBJ1-5): DVKVTQSSRYLVKRTGEKVFLECVQDMDHENMFWYRQDPGLGLRLIYFSYDVKMKEKGDIPEGYSVSREKKERFSLILESASTNQTSMYLCASRGGDQPQHFGDGTRLSIL.

This clone appeared a single time. The chain recombines TRBV4-1 with TRBJ1-1; tentatively, D is TRBD1 (6 bases). V lost 3 bases and J 4 bases, leaving 15 bases between the germline ends. Per the germline V gene, CDR1 is MGHRA and CDR2 is YSYEKL. There are 15 residues in the CDR3. The CDR3 region has the DNA TGCGCCAGCAGCCACGTGGACAGTCAAGGCACTGAAGCTTTCTTT. This sequence encodes CASSHVDSQGTEAFF.

The chain is built from TRBV5-8 and TRBJ2-7, with TRBD2 identical over 12 bases. The CDR3 spans 17 residues. Looked up from germline, CDR1 is SGHTS and CDR2 is YDEGEE. V dropped 4 bases and J dropped 3; count of bases not matched to a gene: 11. CDR3 DNA: TGTGCCAGCAGCGCGTTCCAAGGGGGACTAGCGGGCTACGAGCAGTACTTC. It encodes CASSAFQGGLAGYEQYF.

The gene calls are TRBV28 and TRBJ2-3, with 7 positions matching TRBD2. Trimming took 7 bases from V and 3 from J; bases not matched to a gene: 10. Germline lookup yields CDR1 MDHEN and CDR2 SYDVKM. This CDR3 is 15 amino acids long. The CDR3 DNA sequence: TGTGCCAGCACTTCTTCACGGGGGGTTACAGATACGCAGTATTTT. It encodes CASTSSRGVTDTQYF. Looking up the rest from reference TRBV28 and TRBJ2-3 gives the full variable domain: DVKVTQSSRYLVKRTGEKVFLECVQDMDHENMFWYRQDPGLGLRLIYFSYDVKMKEKGDIPEGYSVSREKKERFSLILESASTNQTSMYLCASTSSRGVTDTQYFGPGTRLTVL.

The chain joins TRBV5-6 to TRBJ1-2; perhaps TRBD1 as D (5 bases). The CDR3 covers 15 residues. In germline, CDR1 is SGHDT, CDR2 YYEEEE. V was cut by 4 bases and J by 5 bases, with 18 bases left in between. CDR3 coding DNA: TGTGCCAGCAGCCACCCACGACAGAACCCGTATGGCTACACCTTC. It translates to CASSHPRQNPYGYTF.

The rearrangement uses TRBV7-9 and TRBJ1-4; the D gene is possibly TRBD1 (5 bases). CDR1 and CDR2 from the germline V gene are SEHNR and FQNEAQ (reference sequence). The CDR3 length is 13 residues. V was shortened by 5 bases and J by 11 bases, with 15 bases between the two germline ends. The CDR3 nucleotides are TGTGCCAGCAGCCCCGACGGGGGAGGGAAACTGTTTTTT. This gives the protein CASSPDGGGKLFF.

The rearrangement joins TRBV19 to TRBJ1-2; no definite D call. Germline assignment: CDR1 LNHDA and CDR2 SQIVND (reference sequence). The ends were cut back, 3 bases at V and 2 bases at J, with 10 bases in the middle. The CDR3 loop spans 14 amino acids. The CDR3 nucleotides are TGTGCCAGTAGTATGGCTACAGAGAACTATGGCTACACCTTC. It yields the protein CASSMATENYGYTF.

The V call is TRBV27, the J call TRBJ1-6; weak D call: TRBD1 (6 bases). Germline V gives CDR1 MNHEY, CDR2 SMNVEV (reference sequence). The CDR3 is 14 residues long. V lost 8 bases and J lost 0, with 8 bases in between. CDR3 in amino acids: CASGQNSYNSPLHF. The CDR3 bases are TGTGCCAGCGGACAGAACTCCTATAATTCACCCCTCCACTTT.

The chain uses TRBV18 and TRBJ1-5; 10 nucleotides line up with TRBD1. There are 14 residues in the CDR3. CDR1 is KGHSH, CDR2 LQKENI, per germline. V dropped 3 bases and J dropped 7; count of bases not matched to a gene: 3. The CDR3 is CASSPGQGRQPQHF. Here the CDR3 DNA reads TGTGCCAGCTCACCGGGACAGGGGCGGCAGCCCCAGCATTTT. Full variable domain (remainder filled in from reference TRBV18 and TRBJ1-5): NAGVMQNPRHLVRRRGQEARLRCSPMKGHSHVYWYRQLPEEGLKFMVYLQKENIIDESGMPKERFSAEFPKEGPSILRIQQVVRGDSAAYFCASSPGQGRQPQHFGDGTRLSIL.

The rearrangement links TRBV19 to TRBJ2-3; 7 bases line up with TRBD2. Germline V lookup: CDR1 LNHDA, CDR2 SQIVND (reference sequence). The CDR3 covers 14 residues. The J segment lost 5 bases and the V segment lost 5 bases, leaving 7 bases of the junction unmatched. The CDR3 sequence: CASSLRESGDTQYF. The CDR3, as DNA: TGTGCCAGTAGTTTGCGGGAGTCAGGAGATACGCAGTATTTT.

The V call is TRBV19, the J call TRBJ1-3, with a tentative D call TRBD1 (6 bases). The CDR3 sequence is 16 residues long. CDR1 is LNHDA and CDR2 is SQIVND in the germline V gene (reference sequence). V lost 7 bases, J lost 0 bases, and 16 bases lay in between. The CDR3 sequence: CASTIPGHHSGNTIYF. CDR3 DNA: TGTGCCAGTACCATCCCGGGACACCACTCTGGAAACACCATATATTTT. Full variable domain (rest looked up from reference TRBV19 and TRBJ1-3): DGGITQSPKYLFRKEGQNVTLSCEQNLNHDAMYWYRQDPGQGLRLIYYSQIVNDFQKGDIAEGYSVSREKKESFPLTVTSAQKNPTAFYLCASTIPGHHSGNTIYFGEGSWLTVV.

This clone was found once. The chain is built from TRBV28 and TRBJ1-1; D possibly corresponds to TRBD1 (6 bases). The CDR3 has 13 amino acids. From germline, CDR1 is MDHEN and CDR2 SYDVKM. Between the trimmed V and J ends, which lost 4 bases and 1 base, there was a span of 7 bases. In nucleotides, the CDR3 is TGTGCCAGCAGTTGGACAGAGAACACTGAAGCTTTCTTT. It yields the protein CASSWTENTEAFF.